Described below is a single T cell receptor (beta chain) sequence and its context. Antigen: not known. The data were taken from a study of radiation and T cells in renal cell carcinoma. Study-wide context: Nephrectomy followed 15 Gy stereotactic body radiation by 4 weeks.

Documented time point: blood 2 weeks post-SBRT. Noted treatment: 15 Gy SBRT to primary tumor, nephrectomy 4 weeks later. The protocol was immunoSEQ multiplex PCR, while the TCRdb copy is restricted to in-frame clones and leaves out a portion. The sample includes about 150,000 clones, roughly 89% of them seen just once. Study-level points and caveats: From baseline, blood top tumor clonotypes peaked at 2 weeks post-radiation. Pretreatment tumor biopsies were lacking, so baseline clonotypes are unknown.

This clonotype originated in a woman aged 45-65 years with renal cell carcinoma. Here the sequenced sample was blood, taken from a patient whose treatment included radiotherapy and nephrectomy.

CDR3 DNA sequence: TGTGCCAGCGTGGGGCCACTTACCTACGAGCAGTACTTC. Protein: CASVGPLTYEQYF. J is TRBJ2-7 and V is TRBV6-5; D is perhaps TRBD1 (5 bases). Germline V gives CDR1 MNHEY, CDR2 SVGAGI. V was trimmed by 8 bases and J by 2 bases, leaving 13 bases between them. CDR3 length: 13 amino acids.